This T cell receptor (beta chain) was recovered during a study of blood T cell repertoires in COVID-19. Study-wide context: PBMCs, B-cell-depleted T cells, or T cells were the source of the cDNA or gDNA that made up the material.

In the original workflow: Using reference gene primer amplification, nucleated cell counts were estimated. Some clones are missing from TCRdb's copy, which holds only in-frame ones; the method was immunoSEQ multiplex PCR. That table supplies the V and J calls and clone size; D and trimming were determined from the DNA. The profile shows some 270,000 clones, over 75% of them singletons. V was shortened by 4 bases and J by 3 bases, with 12 bases between the two germline ends. The CDR3 totals 14 residues. CDR1 and CDR2 from the germline V gene are MGHRA and YSYEKL. In terms of age and location, participants ranged from about 18 to 95 years and lived in about 25 US areas. Allocation to cohorts depended on clinical history reported by the participants.

Sample: PBMCs or T cells enriched from blood (not recorded which). This receptor was identified in a woman between 50 and 59 years old with acute COVID-19. This chain joins TRBV4-1 and TRBJ1-1, with a weak D call TRBD1 (6 bases). The CDR3 DNA sequence: TGCGCCAGCAGCCCGTCAGGGGCCTACACTGAAGCTTTCTTT. This sequence encodes CASSPSGAYTEAFF.